This T cell receptor beta chain derives from a study of blood T cell repertoires in COVID-19. Study context: Spain, Italy and the United States supplied samples that represented acute and convalescent COVID-19. Nucleic acid was either cDNA or gDNA, and it came from T cells, B-cell-depleted T cells, or PBMCs.

There are 13 residues in the CDR3. Germline V lookup: CDR1 SGHTA, CDR2 FQGNSA. V lost 0 bases and J lost 8, with 10 bases in between. This clone was picked up a small number of times. Clones were sequenced by immunoSEQ multiplex PCR, and TCRdb holds only the in-frame ones, with some missing. The data show around 84,000 clones, with around three quarters seen just once and 5.7% held by the top ten. This clonotype was sampled from a man aged 50 to 60 with active or convalescent COVID-19. Sequenced input: peripheral blood. The chain links TRBV7-2 to TRBJ1-2, with D possibly being TRBD1 (6 bases). CDR3 sequence reads: CASSLAQGRGYTF. The CDR3, as DNA: TGTGCCAGCAGCTTAGCACAGGGCCGCGGCTACACCTTC.